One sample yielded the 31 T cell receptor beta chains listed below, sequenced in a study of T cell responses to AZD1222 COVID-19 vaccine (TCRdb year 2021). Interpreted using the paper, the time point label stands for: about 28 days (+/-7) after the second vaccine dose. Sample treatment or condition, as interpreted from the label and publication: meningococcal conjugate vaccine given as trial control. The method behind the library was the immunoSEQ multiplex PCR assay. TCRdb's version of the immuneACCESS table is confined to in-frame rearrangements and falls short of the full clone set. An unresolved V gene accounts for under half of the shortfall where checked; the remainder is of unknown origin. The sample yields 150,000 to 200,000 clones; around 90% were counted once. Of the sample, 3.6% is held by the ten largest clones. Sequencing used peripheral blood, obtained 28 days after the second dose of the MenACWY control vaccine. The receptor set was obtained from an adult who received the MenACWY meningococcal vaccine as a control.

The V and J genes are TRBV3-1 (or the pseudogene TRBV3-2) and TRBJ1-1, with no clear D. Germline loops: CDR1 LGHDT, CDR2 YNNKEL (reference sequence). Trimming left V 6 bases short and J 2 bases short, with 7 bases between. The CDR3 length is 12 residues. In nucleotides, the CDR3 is TGTGCCAGCAGAGGGTCCAACACTGAAGCTTTCTTT. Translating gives CASRGSNTEAFF.

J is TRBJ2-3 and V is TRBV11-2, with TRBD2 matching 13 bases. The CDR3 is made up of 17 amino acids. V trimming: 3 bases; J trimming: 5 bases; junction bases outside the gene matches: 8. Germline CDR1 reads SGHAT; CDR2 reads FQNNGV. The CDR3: CASSFATSGRAGDTQYF. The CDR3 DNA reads TGTGCCAGCAGCTTCGCCACTAGCGGGAGGGCCGGAGATACGCAGTATTTT.

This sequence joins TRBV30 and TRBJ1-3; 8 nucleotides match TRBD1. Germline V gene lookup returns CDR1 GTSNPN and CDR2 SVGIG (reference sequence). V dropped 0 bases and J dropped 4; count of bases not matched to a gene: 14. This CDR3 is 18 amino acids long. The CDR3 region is CAWSVFPAQGAGGNTIYF. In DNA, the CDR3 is TGTGCCTGGAGTGTATTTCCCGCGCAGGGGGCAGGAGGAAACACCATATATTTT.

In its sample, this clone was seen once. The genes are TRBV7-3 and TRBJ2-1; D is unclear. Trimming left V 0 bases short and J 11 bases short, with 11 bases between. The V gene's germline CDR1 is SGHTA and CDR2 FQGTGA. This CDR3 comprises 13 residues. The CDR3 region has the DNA TGTGCCAGCAGCTTAACCATGACCGGCCAGCAGTTCTTC. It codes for CASSLTMTGQQFF.

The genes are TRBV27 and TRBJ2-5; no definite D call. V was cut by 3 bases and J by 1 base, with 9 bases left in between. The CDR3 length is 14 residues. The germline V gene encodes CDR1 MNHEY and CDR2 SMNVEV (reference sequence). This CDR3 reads CASSFRRSQETQYF. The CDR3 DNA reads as TGTGCCAGCAGTTTCAGACGCTCCCAAGAGACCCAGTACTTC.

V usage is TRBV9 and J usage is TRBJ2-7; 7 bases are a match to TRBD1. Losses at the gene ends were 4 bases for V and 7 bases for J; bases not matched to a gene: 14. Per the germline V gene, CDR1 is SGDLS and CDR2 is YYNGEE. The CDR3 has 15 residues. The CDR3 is CASSFRDSMRQEQYF. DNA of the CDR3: TGTGCCAGCAGCTTCCGGGACAGTATGCGACAAGAGCAGTACTTC.

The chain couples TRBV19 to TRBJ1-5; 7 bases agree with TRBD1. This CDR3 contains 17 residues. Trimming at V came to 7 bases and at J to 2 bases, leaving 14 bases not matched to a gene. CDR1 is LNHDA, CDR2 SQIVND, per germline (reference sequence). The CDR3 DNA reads TGTGCCAGTAACGATCCCACAGGGGAATGGGGCAATCAGCCCCAGCATTTT. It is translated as CASNDPTGEWGNQPQHF.

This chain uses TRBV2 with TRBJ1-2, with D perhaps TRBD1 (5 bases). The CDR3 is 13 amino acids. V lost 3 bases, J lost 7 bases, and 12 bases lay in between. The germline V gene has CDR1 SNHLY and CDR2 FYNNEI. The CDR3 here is CASSDGGIGGYTF. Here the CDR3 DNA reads TGTGCCAGCAGTGACGGGGGAATTGGTGGCTACACCTTC.

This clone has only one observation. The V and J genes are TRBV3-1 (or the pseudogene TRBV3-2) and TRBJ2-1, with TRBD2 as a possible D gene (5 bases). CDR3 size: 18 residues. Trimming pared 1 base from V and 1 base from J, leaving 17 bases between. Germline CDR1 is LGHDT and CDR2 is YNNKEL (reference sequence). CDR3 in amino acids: CASSQVSSERESYNEQFF. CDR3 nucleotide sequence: TGTGCCAGCAGCCAAGTTAGTTCGGAACGGGAATCCTACAATGAGCAGTTCTTC.

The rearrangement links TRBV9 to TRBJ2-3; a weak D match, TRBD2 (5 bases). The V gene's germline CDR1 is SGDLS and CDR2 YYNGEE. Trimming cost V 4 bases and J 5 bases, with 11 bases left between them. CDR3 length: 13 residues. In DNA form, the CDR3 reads TGTGCCAGCAGCCCCTGGCGGGTAGATACGCAGTATTTT. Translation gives CASSPWRVDTQYF.

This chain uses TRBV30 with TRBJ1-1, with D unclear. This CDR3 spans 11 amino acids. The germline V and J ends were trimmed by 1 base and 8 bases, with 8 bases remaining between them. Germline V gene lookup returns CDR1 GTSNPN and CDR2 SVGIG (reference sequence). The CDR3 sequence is CAWSARTEAFF. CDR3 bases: TGTGCCTGGAGTGCTAGAACAGAAGCTTTCTTT.

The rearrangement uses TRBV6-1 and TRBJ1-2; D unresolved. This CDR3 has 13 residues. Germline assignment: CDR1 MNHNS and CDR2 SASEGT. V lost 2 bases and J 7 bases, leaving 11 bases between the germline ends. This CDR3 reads CASSEKGATGYTF. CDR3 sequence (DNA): TGTGCCAGCAGTGAAAAGGGCGCGACTGGCTACACCTTC.

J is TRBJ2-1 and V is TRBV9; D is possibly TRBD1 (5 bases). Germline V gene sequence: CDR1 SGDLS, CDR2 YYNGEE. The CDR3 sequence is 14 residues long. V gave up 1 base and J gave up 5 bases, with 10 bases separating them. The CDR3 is CASSVLGVDNEQFF. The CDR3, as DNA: TGTGCCAGCAGCGTACTAGGGGTCGACAATGAGCAGTTCTTC. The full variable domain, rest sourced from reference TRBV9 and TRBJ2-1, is DSGVTQTPKHLITATGQRVTLRCSPRSGDLSVYWYQQSLDQGLQFLIQYYNGEERAKGNILERFSAQQFPDLHSELNLSSLELGDSALYFCASSVLGVDNEQFFGPGTRLTVL.

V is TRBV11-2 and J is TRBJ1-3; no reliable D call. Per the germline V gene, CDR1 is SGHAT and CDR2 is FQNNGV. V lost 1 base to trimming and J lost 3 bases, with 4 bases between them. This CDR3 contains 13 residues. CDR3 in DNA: TGTGCCAGCAGCTTAGGGCTTGGAAACACCATATATTTT. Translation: CASSLGLGNTIYF.

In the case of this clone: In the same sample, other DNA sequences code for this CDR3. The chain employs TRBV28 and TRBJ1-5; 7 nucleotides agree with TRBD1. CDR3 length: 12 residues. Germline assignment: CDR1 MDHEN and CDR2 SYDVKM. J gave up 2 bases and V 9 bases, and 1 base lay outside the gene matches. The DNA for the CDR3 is TGTGCCAGTGGACAGGGCAATCAGCCCCAGCATTTT. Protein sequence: CASGQGNQPQHF.

CDR3 protein: CASSRGYGTEAFF. The DNA of the CDR3 is TGTGCCAGCAGCCGGGGATATGGCACTGAAGCTTTCTTT. This chain joins TRBV12-3 or TRBV12-4 and TRBJ1-1; D gene ambiguous. Trimming stripped 6 bases from V and 4 bases from J, with 12 bases between. There are 13 residues in the CDR3.

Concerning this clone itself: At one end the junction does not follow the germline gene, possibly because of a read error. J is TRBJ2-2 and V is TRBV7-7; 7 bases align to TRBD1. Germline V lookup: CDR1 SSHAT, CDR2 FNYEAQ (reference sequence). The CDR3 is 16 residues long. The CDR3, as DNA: TGTGCTAGCAGCTTAGGGGGACAGACCTACACCGGGGAGCTGTTTTTT. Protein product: CASSLGGQTYTGELFF.

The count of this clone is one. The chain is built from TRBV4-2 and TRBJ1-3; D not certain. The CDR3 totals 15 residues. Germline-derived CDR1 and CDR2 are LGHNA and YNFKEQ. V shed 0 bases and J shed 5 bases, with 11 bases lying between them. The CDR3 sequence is CASSQDLAGRNTIYF. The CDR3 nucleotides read TGTGCCAGCAGCCAAGATTTGGCGGGGAGAAACACCATATATTTT.

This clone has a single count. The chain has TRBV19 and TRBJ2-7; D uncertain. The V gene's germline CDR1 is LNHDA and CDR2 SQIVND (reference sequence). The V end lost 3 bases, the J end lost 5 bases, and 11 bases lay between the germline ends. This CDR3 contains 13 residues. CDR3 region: CASSIAGVHEQYF. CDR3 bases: TGTGCCAGTAGTATCGCAGGAGTCCACGAGCAGTACTTC.

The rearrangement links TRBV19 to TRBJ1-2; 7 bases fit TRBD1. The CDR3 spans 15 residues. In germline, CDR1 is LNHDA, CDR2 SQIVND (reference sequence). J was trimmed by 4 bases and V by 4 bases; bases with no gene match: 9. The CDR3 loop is CASSNQGGTGYGYTF. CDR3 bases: TGTGCCAGTAGTAACCAGGGGGGCACGGGCTATGGCTACACCTTC.

CDR3 region: CAWAKQGTQPQHF. CDR3 sequence (DNA): TGTGCCTGGGCAAAACAGGGTACTCAGCCCCAGCATTTT. This chain joins TRBV30 and TRBJ1-5, with a possible D match to TRBD1 (6 bases). Trimming pared 5 bases from V and 6 bases from J, leaving 14 bases between. There are 13 residues in the CDR3. Germline V gene lookup returns CDR1 GTSNPN and CDR2 SVGIG (reference sequence).

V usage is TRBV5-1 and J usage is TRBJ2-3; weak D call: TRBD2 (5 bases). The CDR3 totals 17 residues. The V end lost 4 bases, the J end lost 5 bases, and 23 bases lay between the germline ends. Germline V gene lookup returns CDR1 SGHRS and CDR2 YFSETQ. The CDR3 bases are TGCGCCAGCAGCCCCACCCCCGGGCGCGGCGAGGGAGATACGCAGTATTTT. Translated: CASSPTPGRGEGDTQYF.

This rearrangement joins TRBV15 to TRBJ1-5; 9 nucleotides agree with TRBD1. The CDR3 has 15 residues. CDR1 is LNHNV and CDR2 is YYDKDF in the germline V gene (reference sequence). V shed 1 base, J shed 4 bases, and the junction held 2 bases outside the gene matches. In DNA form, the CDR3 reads TGTGCCACCAGCAGAGCCGGGACAGGGAATCAGCCCCAGCATTTT. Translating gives CATSRAGTGNQPQHF.

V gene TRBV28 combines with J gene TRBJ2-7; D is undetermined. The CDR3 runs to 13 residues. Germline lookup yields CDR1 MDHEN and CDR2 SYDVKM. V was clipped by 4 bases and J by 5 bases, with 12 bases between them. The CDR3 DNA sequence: TGTGCCAGCAGTTATGAAGAGTTGGACGAGCAGTACTTC. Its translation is CASSYEELDEQYF.

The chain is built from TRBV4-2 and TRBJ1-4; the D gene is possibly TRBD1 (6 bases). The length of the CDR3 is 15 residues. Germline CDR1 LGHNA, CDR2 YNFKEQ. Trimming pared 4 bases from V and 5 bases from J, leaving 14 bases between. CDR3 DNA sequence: TGTGCCAGCAGCCGCGCGGGGGCGGAGAATGAAAAACTGTTTTTT. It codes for CASSRAGAENEKLFF.

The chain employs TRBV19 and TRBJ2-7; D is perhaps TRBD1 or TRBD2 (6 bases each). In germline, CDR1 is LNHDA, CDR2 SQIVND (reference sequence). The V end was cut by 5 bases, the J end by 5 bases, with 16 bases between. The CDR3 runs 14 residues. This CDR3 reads CASSAGGGIHEQYF. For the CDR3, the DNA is TGTGCCAGTAGTGCAGGAGGGGGTATCCACGAGCAGTACTTC. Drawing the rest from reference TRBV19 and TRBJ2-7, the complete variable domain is DGGITQSPKYLFRKEGQNVTLSCEQNLNHDAMYWYRQDPGQGLRLIYYSQIVNDFQKGDIAEGYSVSREKKESFPLTVTSAQKNPTAFYLCASSAGGGIHEQYFGPGTRLTVT.

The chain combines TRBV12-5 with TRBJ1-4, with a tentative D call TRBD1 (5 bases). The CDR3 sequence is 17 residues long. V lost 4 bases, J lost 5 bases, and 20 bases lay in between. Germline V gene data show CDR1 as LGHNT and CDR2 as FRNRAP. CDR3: CASGWYTRGRANEKLFF. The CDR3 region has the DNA TGTGCTAGTGGTTGGTATACGAGGGGTCGGGCAAATGAAAAACTGTTTTTT.

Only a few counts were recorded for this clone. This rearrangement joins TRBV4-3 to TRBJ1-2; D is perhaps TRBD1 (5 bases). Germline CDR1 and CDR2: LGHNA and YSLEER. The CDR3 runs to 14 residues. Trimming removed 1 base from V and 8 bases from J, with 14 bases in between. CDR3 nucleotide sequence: TGCGCCAGCAGCCAAGGTGAGGGGACTATGGGCTACACCTTC. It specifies CASSQGEGTMGYTF.

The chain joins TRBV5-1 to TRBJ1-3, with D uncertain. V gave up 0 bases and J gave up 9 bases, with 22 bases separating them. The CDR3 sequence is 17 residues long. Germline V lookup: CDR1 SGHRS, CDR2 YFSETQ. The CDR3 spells CASSLGPGPVSLGTIYF. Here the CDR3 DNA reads TGCGCCAGCAGCTTGGGTCCCGGACCTGTATCCCTTGGCACCATATATTTT.

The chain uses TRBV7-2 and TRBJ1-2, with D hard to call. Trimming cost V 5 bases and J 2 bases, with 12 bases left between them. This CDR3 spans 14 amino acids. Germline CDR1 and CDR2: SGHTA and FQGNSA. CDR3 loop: CASSQEGRNYGYTF. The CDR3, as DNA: TGTGCCAGCAGCCAGGAAGGGAGGAACTATGGCTACACCTTC.

CDR3 DNA sequence: TGCGCCAGCAGCCAAGTCTCAGGGGACAGTGTGAACACTGAAGCTTTCTTT. Encoded protein: CASSQVSGDSVNTEAFF. The chain employs TRBV4-1 and TRBJ1-1; TRBD1 agrees at 7 bases. V dropped 1 base and J dropped 0; count of bases not matched to a gene: 8. Germline CDR1 MGHRA, CDR2 YSYEKL. This CDR3 contains 17 residues.